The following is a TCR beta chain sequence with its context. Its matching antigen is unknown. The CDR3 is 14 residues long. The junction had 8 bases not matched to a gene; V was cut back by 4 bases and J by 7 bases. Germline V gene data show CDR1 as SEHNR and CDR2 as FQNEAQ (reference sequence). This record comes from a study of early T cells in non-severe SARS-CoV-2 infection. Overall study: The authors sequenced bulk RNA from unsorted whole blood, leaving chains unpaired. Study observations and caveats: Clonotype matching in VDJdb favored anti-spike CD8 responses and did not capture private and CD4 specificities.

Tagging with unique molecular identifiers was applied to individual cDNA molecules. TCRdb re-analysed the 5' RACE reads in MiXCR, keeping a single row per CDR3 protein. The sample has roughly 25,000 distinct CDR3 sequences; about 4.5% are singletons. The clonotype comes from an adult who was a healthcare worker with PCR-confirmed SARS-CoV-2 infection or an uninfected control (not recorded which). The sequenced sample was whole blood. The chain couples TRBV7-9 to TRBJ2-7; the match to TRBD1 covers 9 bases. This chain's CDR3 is CASSSRDRAREQYF. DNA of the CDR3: TGTGCCAGCAGCTCCCGGGACAGGGCGAGAGAGCAGTACTTC.